Listed below are T cell receptor beta chains from one sample, sequenced in a study of blood T cell repertoires in COVID-19. This table comes from immunoSEQ multiplex PCR, and its TCRdb copy is limited to in-frame clones, with some not included. The sample carries about 310,000 clones, roughly 84% recorded once. Source material: peripheral blood. The receptors were gathered from a man aged 45 to 65 with active or convalescent COVID-19. Each CDR3 is given with its conserved first and last residue. D genes are given only for firm matches. Rows give clone size only sometimes, using once, few, many, or a class for an expanded clone.

-	TRBV10-3	TRBJ2-7	TRBD2	TGTGCCATCAGTGAGCGGGAGGCAGGGTGGCCCTACGAGCAGTACTTC	CAISEREAGWPYEQYF
-	TRBV5-1	TRBJ2-3	-	TGCGCCAGCAGCTTGGGGCCCCCCAGGGGAGGGATCAGCACAGATACGCAGTATTTT	CASSLGPPRGGISTDTQYF
-	TRBV9	TRBJ2-2	-	TGTGCCAGCAGCGTAGAGGGGGTCAACACCGGGGAGCTGTTTTTT	CASSVEGVNTGELFF
-	TRBV6-5	TRBJ1-6	-	TGTGCCAGCAGGAACGATGAGAATTCACCCCTCCACTTT	CASRNDENSPLHF
few	TRBV30	TRBJ2-7	TRBD2	TGTGCCTGGAGTAGCGGGAGGGTTCCCTACGAGCAGTACTTC	CAWSSGRVPYEQYF
-	TRBV6-5	TRBJ2-5	-	TGTGCCAGCAACCCTGGCGGGCTATGGGAGACCCAGTACTTC	CASNPGGLWETQYF
few	TRBV30	TRBJ1-4	-	TGTGCCTCGCTGGACAGAACTAATGAAAAACTGTTTTTT	CASLDRTNEKLFF
-	TRBV4-1	TRBJ2-2	TRBD2	TGCGCCAGCAGCCAACCCCCGCCGAGGACTAGTCGTCCCGGGGAGCTGTTTTTT	CASSQPPPRTSRPGELFF
-	TRBV11-2	TRBJ2-4	-	TGTGCCAGCAGCTTGGCGGTAGCCAAAAACATTCAGTACTTC	CASSLAVAKNIQYF
few	TRBV28	TRBJ1-5	-	TGTGCCAGCCTTACAGTCAATCAGCCCCAGCATTTT	CASLTVNQPQHF
-	TRBV6-5	TRBJ2-7	TRBD2	TGTGCCAGCACTCAGGGAGGGGTCGCCTACGAGCAGTACTTC	CASTQGGVAYEQYF
-	TRBV19	TRBJ2-7	-	TGTGCCAGTAGTAAGTCTCGGGGGTACGAGCAGTACTTC	CASSKSRGYEQYF
-	TRBV11-1	TRBJ1-2	TRBD1	TGTGCCAGCAGCTTAGGACAGGGGGCGTCCGGCTACACCTTC	CASSLGQGASGYTF
-	TRBV11-3	TRBJ2-6	TRBD2	TGTGCCAGCAGCCCATCTTGGAGGGAGGGCCCCATTTCTGGGGCCAACGTCCTGACTTTC	CASSPSWREGPISGANVLTF
-	TRBV2	TRBJ1-2	TRBD1	TGTGCCAGCAGTGAAACGGGACAGGGGGGCTACACCTTC	CASSETGQGGYTF
-	TRBV2	TRBJ1-6	TRBD1	TGTGCCAGCAGAAGGGACAGGGATAATTCACCCCTCCACTTT	CASRRDRDNSPLHF
-	TRBV2	TRBJ1-4	-	TGTGCCAGCAGTGAAAAGCGCGAGCAAAAACTGTTTTTT	CASSEKREQKLFF
-	TRBV19	TRBJ2-1	-	TGTGCCAGTAGTATGGGGCAGGGTTTCTTCGATGAGCAGTTCTTC	CASSMGQGFFDEQFF
-	TRBV30	TRBJ2-3	TRBD2	TGTGCCTGGAGTCCGGGACTAGCGGGAGGAGTAGATACGCAGTATTTT	CAWSPGLAGGVDTQYF
-	TRBV7-9	TRBJ2-1	TRBD1	TGTGCCAGCAGCTTAGGGGCAGGGGGACCCTACAATGAGCAGTTCTTC	CASSLGAGGPYNEQFF